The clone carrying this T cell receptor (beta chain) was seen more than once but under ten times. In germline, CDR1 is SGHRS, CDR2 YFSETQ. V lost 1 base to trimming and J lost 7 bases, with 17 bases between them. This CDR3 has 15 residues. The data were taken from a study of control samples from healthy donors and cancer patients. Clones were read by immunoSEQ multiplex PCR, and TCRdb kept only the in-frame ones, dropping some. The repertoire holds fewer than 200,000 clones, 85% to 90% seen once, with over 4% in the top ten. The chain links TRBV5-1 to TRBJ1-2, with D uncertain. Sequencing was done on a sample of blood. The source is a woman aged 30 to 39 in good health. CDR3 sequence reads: CASSLISFGGIGYTF. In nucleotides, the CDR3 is TGCGCCAGCAGCTTGATTAGTTTCGGAGGGATTGGCTACACCTTC.